The 27 T cell receptor beta chains in this list originate from one sample, sequenced in a study of blood T cell repertoires in COVID-19. The table came from immunoSEQ multiplex PCR; TCRdb's copy has only in-frame clones and leaves some out. The sample has around 180,000 clones; roughly 85% are singletons. Sequencing input: peripheral blood. These TCRs come from a woman aged 80 or over with active or convalescent COVID-19.

The rearrangement links TRBV28 to TRBJ1-2; 8 positions agree with TRBD1. V trimming: 7 bases; J trimming: 8 bases; junction bases outside the gene matches: 6. Germline V gene lookup returns CDR1 MDHEN and CDR2 SYDVKM. The CDR3 contains 12 residues. CDR3 nucleotides: TGTGCCAGCAACACCCGGACAGGGGGCTACACCTTC. Translating it yields CASNTRTGGYTF.

The chain combines TRBV25-1 with TRBJ2-3; tentatively, D is TRBD2 (5 bases). V was clipped by 8 bases and J by 0 bases, with 18 bases between them. Germline-derived CDR1 and CDR2 are MGHDK and SYGVNS. This CDR3 is built from 16 residues. The CDR3 bases are TGTGCCAGCGACGATAGGGCCCGGACTAGCACAGATACGCAGTATTTT. Translation: CASDDRARTSTDTQYF.

The chain combines TRBV19 with TRBJ1-1; 7 bases match TRBD1. V gave up 4 bases and J gave up 0 bases; unmatched junction bases: 5. Germline V lookup: CDR1 LNHDA, CDR2 SQIVND (reference sequence). This CDR3 contains 15 residues. CDR3 in amino acids: CASSSSGQLNTEAFF. The CDR3 DNA sequence: TGTGCCAGTAGTAGCTCGGGACAGCTGAACACTGAAGCTTTCTTT.

The V and J genes are TRBV9 and TRBJ2-7; 8 nucleotides line up with TRBD1. The V and J ends lost 3 bases and 3 bases, in that order; junction bases with no gene match: 5. Germline-derived CDR1 and CDR2 are SGDLS and YYNGEE. The length of the CDR3 is 14 residues. The CDR3 DNA reads TGTGCCAGCAGCGGCGGGACAGGTTTCTACGAGCAGTACTTC. This encodes CASSGGTGFYEQYF.

This clone was observed once. The chain employs TRBV5-1 and TRBJ2-1; 8 bases are a match to TRBD2. Germline CDR1 SGHRS, CDR2 YFSETQ. CDR3 length: 15 residues. The ends lost 0 bases at V and 5 bases at J; junction bases unmatched: 4. CDR3 sequence (DNA): TGCGCCAGCAGCTTGGGTCTAGCGGGTAACAATGAGCAGTTCTTC. Its protein product is CASSLGLAGNNEQFF.

The sample holds many counts of this clone. V usage is TRBV4-2 and J usage is TRBJ2-1; 14 nucleotides align to TRBD2. Germline loops: CDR1 LGHNA, CDR2 YNFKEQ. The CDR3 spans 18 residues. The trim removed 4 bases at V and 8 bases at J, leaving 13 bases unmatched. The CDR3 DNA sequence: TGTGCCAGCAGCCCCGAAAAAACTGGGACTAGCGGGAGCGATGAGCAGTTCTTC. Its translation: CASSPEKTGTSGSDEQFF.

The V gene is TRBV10-1, the J gene TRBJ2-3; 11 nucleotides align to TRBD2. Germline V CDR1 and CDR2: WNHNN, SYGVQD (reference sequence). V trimming: 5 bases; J trimming: 1 base; junction bases outside the gene matches: 2. The length of the CDR3 is 15 residues. The CDR3 DNA is TGCGCCAGCAGTCCGGGACTAGCGGGCACAGATACGCAGTATTTT. It is translated as CASSPGLAGTDTQYF.

This rearrangement joins TRBV5-3 to TRBJ2-1, with TRBD1 matching over 7 bases. TRBV5-3 is classed as an ORF, of uncertain function. J gave up 8 bases and V 0 bases, and 5 bases lay outside the gene matches. The CDR3 covers 14 residues. DNA for the CDR3: TGTGCCAGAAGCTTGGGCTACAGGGGCCATGAGCAGTTCTTC. Amino acids: CARSLGYRGHEQFF.

The CDR3 protein is CASSQGYGGSWGYTF. Here the CDR3 DNA reads TGCGCCAGCAGCCAAGGATACGGGGGTAGCTGGGGCTACACCTTC. The chain has TRBV4-1 and TRBJ1-2, with D perhaps TRBD1 (5 bases). This CDR3 comprises 15 residues. Germline V gene data show CDR1 as MGHRA and CDR2 as YSYEKL. With 1 base removed from V and 8 bases from J, the gap between germline ends came to 17 bases.

CDR3 amino acids: CAISTGTEGRYEQYF. The CDR3, as DNA: TGTGCCATCAGCACCGGGACAGAGGGCCGCTACGAGCAGTACTTC. This chain links TRBV10-3 with TRBJ2-7; TRBD1 aligns across 7 bases. Germline CDR1 ENHRY, CDR2 SYGVKD. V shed 6 bases, J shed 3 bases, and the junction held 11 bases outside the gene matches. The CDR3 loop spans 15 amino acids.

This clone was counted once. V is TRBV7-8 and J is TRBJ2-7, with TRBD1 identical over 11 bases. V lost 4 bases to trimming and J lost 4 bases; unmatched junction nucleotides: 9. The germline V gene has CDR1 SGHVS and CDR2 FQNEAQ. The CDR3 is made up of 16 amino acids. CDR3 region: CASSSTRTGGLYEQYF. CDR3 bases: TGTGCCAGCAGCTCCACCCGGACAGGGGGCTTGTACGAGCAGTACTTC.

The chain employs TRBV5-4 and TRBJ2-7; 7 bases fit TRBD2. Per the germline V gene, CDR1 is SGHNT and CDR2 is YYREEE (reference sequence). Germline trimming cut 4 bases from V and 2 bases from J; bases unmatched to any gene: 9. The CDR3 loop spans 15 amino acids. The CDR3, as DNA: TGTGCCAGCAGCCAGGGTGGCGGGACTACCTACGAGCAGTACTTC. It is translated as CASSQGGGTTYEQYF.

The chain has TRBV6-5 and TRBJ2-7; no clear D gene. Germline CDR1 MNHEY, CDR2 SVGAGI. The V end was cut by 7 bases, the J end by 2 bases, with 15 bases between. The CDR3 is made up of 14 amino acids. The DNA of the CDR3 is TGTGCCAGCACCCCAACGACTGAGACCTACGAGCAGTACTTC. Translation: CASTPTTETYEQYF.

The rearrangement joins TRBV5-6 to TRBJ2-5; 8 bases map to TRBD2. The V and J ends lost 0 bases and 1 base, in that order; junction bases with no gene match: 2. Germline V gene sequence: CDR1 SGHDT, CDR2 YYEEEE. This CDR3 has 15 residues. CDR3 region: CASSLVAGSQETQYF. DNA for the CDR3: TGTGCCAGCAGCTTGGTAGCGGGGTCCCAAGAGACCCAGTACTTC.

This clone was seen only once. This chain connects TRBV6-5 to TRBJ1-1; 9 nucleotides line up with TRBD1. CDR1 is MNHEY and CDR2 is SVGAGI in the germline V gene. This CDR3 contains 13 residues. Unmatched junction bases numbered 10, after V lost 7 bases and J lost 10 bases. CDR3 sequence (DNA): TGTGCCAGCATTAAGGGACAGGGAGGGGGAGCTTTCTTT. Residues: CASIKGQGGGAFF.

The genes are TRBV3-1 (or the pseudogene TRBV3-2) and TRBJ1-6; 8 nucleotides line up with TRBD1. The CDR3 sequence is 17 residues long. Trimming removed 1 base from V and 7 bases from J; junction bases left unmatched: 9. Germline loops: CDR1 LGHDT, CDR2 YNNKEL (reference sequence). CDR3 residues: CASSQGGGQGSNSPLHF. The CDR3 DNA sequence: TGTGCCAGCAGCCAAGGGGGAGGACAGGGTAGCAATTCACCCCTCCACTTT.

The chain combines TRBV7-3 with TRBJ2-1, with 8 bases aligning to TRBD2. The germline V gene encodes CDR1 SGHTA and CDR2 FQGTGA. J lost 0 bases, V lost 5 bases, and 18 bases had no gene match. CDR3 length equals 20 residues. DNA for the CDR3: TGTGCCAGCAGCCCAACCGGGGTGGGACTAGTGAGGAGCTCCTACAATGAGCAGTTCTTC. It yields the protein CASSPTGVGLVRSSYNEQFF.

This clone was counted a few times. J is TRBJ2-1 and V is TRBV27; 8 bases fit TRBD1. The CDR3 extends over 17 amino acids. Germline values: CDR1 MNHEY, CDR2 SMNVEV (reference sequence). V dropped 4 bases and J dropped 1; count of bases not matched to a gene: 9. CDR3 in amino acids: CASSSSQGVRSYNEQFF. The DNA for the CDR3 is TGTGCCAGCAGTTCTTCACAGGGGGTCCGTTCCTACAATGAGCAGTTCTTC.

This chain connects TRBV27 to TRBJ2-7; 12 bases agree with TRBD2. The CDR3 contains 16 residues. Losses at the gene ends were 4 bases for V and 3 bases for J; bases not matched to a gene: 7. In germline, CDR1 is MNHEY, CDR2 SMNVEV (reference sequence). CDR3 sequence: CASSSSSGRAVYEQYF. CDR3 sequence (DNA): TGTGCCAGCAGTTCTTCTAGCGGGAGGGCCGTCTACGAGCAGTACTTC.

This clone showed up just once. The chain employs TRBV6-5 and TRBJ1-1; 9 bases align to TRBD1. CDR1 and CDR2 from the germline V gene are MNHEY and SVGAGI. The V and J ends lost 7 bases and 6 bases, in that order; junction bases with no gene match: 9. CDR3 length equals 14 residues. CDR3 sequence: CASISTGTGSEAFF. The CDR3 bases are TGTGCCAGCATTTCCACCGGGACAGGGTCTGAAGCTTTCTTT.

This sequence joins TRBV4-2 and TRBJ2-3; a possible D gene is TRBD2 (7 bases). The CDR3 is 18 residues long. Between the trimmed V and J ends, which lost 0 bases and 8 bases, there was a span of 24 bases. Germline V gene sequence: CDR1 LGHNA, CDR2 YNFKEQ. CDR3 sequence: CASSQDQGTTTSLGTQYF. The CDR3 DNA follows: TGTGCCAGCAGCCAAGATCAGGGGACTACCACGTCCCTTGGTACGCAGTATTTT.

The chain uses TRBV5-1 and TRBJ1-4, with D unclear. CDR3 length equals 15 residues. The V end lost 5 bases, the J end lost 7 bases, and 18 bases lay between the germline ends. The germline V gene encodes CDR1 SGHRS and CDR2 YFSETQ. CDR3 coding DNA: TGCGCCAGCAGAGTGGGCCCGGCGGGTAGTGAAAAACTGTTTTTT. It specifies CASRVGPAGSEKLFF.

This clone was counted only a few times. The chain uses TRBV5-1 and TRBJ1-2; D remains unclear. There are 13 residues in the CDR3. Per germline, CDR1 SGHRS and CDR2 YFSETQ. The germline V and J ends were trimmed by 0 bases and 3 bases, with 6 bases remaining between them. CDR3 DNA sequence: TGCGCCAGCAGCTTGGTCCCTGACTATGGCTACACCTTC. It encodes CASSLVPDYGYTF.

The chain carries TRBV5-4 and TRBJ2-2, with D perhaps TRBD2 (6 bases). V was trimmed by 5 bases and J by 1 base, leaving 12 bases between them. The CDR3 has 15 residues. Germline CDR1 SGHNT, CDR2 YYREEE (reference sequence). The CDR3 nucleotides read TGTGCCAGCAGGCGGGCCGGGGGGAACACCGGGGAGCTGTTTTTT. Its translation: CASRRAGGNTGELFF.

A remark on this clone: Within the sample, other DNA sequences also encode this same CDR3. This chain uses TRBV7-3 with TRBJ2-6, with D uncertain. V was shortened by 3 bases and J by 0 bases, with 3 bases between the two germline ends. CDR1 SGHTA and CDR2 FQGTGA come from the germline V gene. This CDR3 is 14 amino acids long. Here the CDR3 DNA reads TGTGCCAGCAGCTTCTCCTCTGGGGCCAACGTCCTGACTTTC. Its translation is CASSFSSGANVLTF. The complete variable domain, with remaining parts taken from reference TRBV7-3 and TRBJ2-6, reads GAGVSQTPSNKVTEKGKYVELRCDPISGHTALYWYRQSLGQGPEFLIYFQGTGAADDSGLPNDRFFAVRPEGSVSTLKIQRTERGDSAVYLCASSFSSGANVLTFGAGSRLTVL.

This chain connects TRBV5-1 to TRBJ2-1; 9 nucleotides agree with TRBD1. Germline-derived CDR1 and CDR2 are SGHRS and YFSETQ. This CDR3 is built from 15 residues. V was clipped by 3 bases and J by 1 base; unmatched bases: 2. CDR3 DNA: TGCGCCAGCAGCTGGACAGGGGAATCCTACAATGAGCAGTTCTTC. This gives the protein CASSWTGESYNEQFF.

This chain connects TRBV28 to TRBJ1-1, with D possibly being TRBD1 (6 bases). The V end lost 6 bases, the J end lost 1 base, and 15 bases lay between the germline ends. Germline V lookup: CDR1 MDHEN, CDR2 SYDVKM. CDR3 length equals 15 residues. CDR3 sequence reads: CASSLGGAGNTEAFF. The CDR3 nucleotides read TGTGCCAGCAGCCTTGGGGGGGCCGGGAACACTGAAGCTTTCTTT.